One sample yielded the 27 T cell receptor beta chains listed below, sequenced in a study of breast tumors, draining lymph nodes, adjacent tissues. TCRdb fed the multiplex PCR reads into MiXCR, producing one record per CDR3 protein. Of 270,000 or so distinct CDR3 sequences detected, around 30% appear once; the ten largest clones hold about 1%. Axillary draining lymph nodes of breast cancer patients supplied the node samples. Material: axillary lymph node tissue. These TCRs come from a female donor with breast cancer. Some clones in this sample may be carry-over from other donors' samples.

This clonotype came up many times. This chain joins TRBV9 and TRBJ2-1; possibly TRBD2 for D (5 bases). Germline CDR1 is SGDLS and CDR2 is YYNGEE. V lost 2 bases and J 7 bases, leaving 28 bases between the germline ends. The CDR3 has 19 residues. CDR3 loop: CASSVRPQLPNSGGNEQFF. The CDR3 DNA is TGTGCCAGCAGCGTTAGGCCCCAACTCCCAAATTCAGGAGGAAATGAGCAGTTCTTC.

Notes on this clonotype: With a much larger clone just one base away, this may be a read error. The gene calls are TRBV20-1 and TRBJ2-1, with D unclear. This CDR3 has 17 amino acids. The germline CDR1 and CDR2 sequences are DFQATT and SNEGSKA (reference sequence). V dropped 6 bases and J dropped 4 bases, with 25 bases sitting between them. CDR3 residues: CSANTARVAISYNEQFF. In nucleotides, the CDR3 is TGCAGTGCCAATACTGCTCGGGTTGCTATAAGTTACAATGAGCAGTTCTTC.

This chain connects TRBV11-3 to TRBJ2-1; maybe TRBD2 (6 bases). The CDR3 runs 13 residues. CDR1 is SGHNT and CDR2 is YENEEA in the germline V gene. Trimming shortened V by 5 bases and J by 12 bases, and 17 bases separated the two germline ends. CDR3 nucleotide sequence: TGTGCCAGCAGCCTCTATCCGGGGGATACGCAGTTCTTC. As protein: CASSLYPGDTQFF.

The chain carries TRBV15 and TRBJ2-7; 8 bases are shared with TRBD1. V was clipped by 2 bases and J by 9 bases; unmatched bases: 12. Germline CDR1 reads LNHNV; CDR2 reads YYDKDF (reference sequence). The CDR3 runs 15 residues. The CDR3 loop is CATSRSDRGRTSQYF. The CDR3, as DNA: TGTGCCACCAGCAGAAGTGACAGGGGACGTACGTCGCAGTACTTC. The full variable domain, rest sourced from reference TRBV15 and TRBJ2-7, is DAMVIQNPRYQVTQFGKPVTLSCSQTLNHNVMYWYQQKSSQAPKLLFHYYDKDFNNEADTPDNFQSRRPNTSFCFLDIRSPGLGDTAMYLCATSRSDRGRTSQYFGPGTRLTVT.

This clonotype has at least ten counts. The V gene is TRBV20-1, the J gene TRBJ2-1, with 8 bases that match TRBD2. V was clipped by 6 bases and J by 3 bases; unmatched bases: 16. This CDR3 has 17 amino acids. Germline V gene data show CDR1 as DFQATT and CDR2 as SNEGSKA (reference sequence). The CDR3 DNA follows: TGCAGTGCCACTCATTGGATGGGCGGGGGGCGCTACAATGAGCAGTTCTTC. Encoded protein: CSATHWMGGGRYNEQFF.

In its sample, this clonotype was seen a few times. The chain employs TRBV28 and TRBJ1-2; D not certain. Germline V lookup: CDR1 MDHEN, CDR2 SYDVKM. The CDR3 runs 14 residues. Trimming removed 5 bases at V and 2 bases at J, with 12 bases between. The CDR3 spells CASSPPGSNYGYTF. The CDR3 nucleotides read TGTGCCAGCAGTCCGCCCGGGTCAAACTATGGCTACACCTTC.

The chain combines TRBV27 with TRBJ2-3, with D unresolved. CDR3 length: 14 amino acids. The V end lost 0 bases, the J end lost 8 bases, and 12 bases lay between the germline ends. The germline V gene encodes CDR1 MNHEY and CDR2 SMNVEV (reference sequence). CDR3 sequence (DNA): TGTGCCAGCAGTTTATCCGACGTCCTCGGTACGCAGTATTTT. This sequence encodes CASSLSDVLGTQYF.

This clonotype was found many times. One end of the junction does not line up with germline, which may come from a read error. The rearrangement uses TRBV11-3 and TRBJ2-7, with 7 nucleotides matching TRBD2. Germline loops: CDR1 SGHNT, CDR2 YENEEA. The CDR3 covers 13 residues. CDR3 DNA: TGTGCCAGCAGCTTAACGGGGGGTTACGTGCAGTACTTC. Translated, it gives CASSLTGGYVQYF.

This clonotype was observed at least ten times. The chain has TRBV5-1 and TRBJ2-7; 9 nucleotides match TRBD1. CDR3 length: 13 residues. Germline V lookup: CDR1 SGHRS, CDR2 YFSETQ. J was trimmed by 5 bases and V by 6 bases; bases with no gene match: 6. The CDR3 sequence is CASNTDRGDEQYF. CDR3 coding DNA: TGCGCCAGCAACACGGACAGGGGCGACGAGCAGTACTTC.

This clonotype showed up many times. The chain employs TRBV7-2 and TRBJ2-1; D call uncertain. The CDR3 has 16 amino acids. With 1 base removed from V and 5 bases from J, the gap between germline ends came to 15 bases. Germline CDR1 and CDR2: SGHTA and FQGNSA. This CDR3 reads CASSLGLVDPNNEQFF. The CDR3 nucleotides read TGTGCCAGCAGCTTAGGGTTAGTCGACCCCAACAATGAGCAGTTCTTC.

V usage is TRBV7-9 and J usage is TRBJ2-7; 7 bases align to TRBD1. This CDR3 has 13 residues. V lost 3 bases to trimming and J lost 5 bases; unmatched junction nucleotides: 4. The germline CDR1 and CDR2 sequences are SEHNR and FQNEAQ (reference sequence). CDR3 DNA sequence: TGTGCCAGCAGCTTGGGACAGATCCACGAGCAGTACTTC. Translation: CASSLGQIHEQYF.

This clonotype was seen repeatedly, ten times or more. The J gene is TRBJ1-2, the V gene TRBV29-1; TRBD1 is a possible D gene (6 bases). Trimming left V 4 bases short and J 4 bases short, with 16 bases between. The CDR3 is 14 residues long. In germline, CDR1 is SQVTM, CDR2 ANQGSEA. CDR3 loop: CSVGIFDRSYGYTF. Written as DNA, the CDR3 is TGCAGCGTTGGGATTTTTGACAGGTCCTATGGCTACACCTTC.

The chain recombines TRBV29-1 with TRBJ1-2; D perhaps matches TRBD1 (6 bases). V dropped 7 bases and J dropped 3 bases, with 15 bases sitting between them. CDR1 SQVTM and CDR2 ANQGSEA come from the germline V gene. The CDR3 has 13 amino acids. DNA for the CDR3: TGCAGCGGTAAACAGGGCGAGGACTATGGCTACACCTTC. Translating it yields CSGKQGEDYGYTF. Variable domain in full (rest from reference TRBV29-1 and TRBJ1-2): SAVISQKPSRDICQRGTSLTIQCQVDSQVTMMFWYRQQPGQSLTLIATANQGSEATYESGFVIDKFPISRPNLTFSTLTVSNMSPEDSSIYLCSGKQGEDYGYTFGSGTRLTVV.

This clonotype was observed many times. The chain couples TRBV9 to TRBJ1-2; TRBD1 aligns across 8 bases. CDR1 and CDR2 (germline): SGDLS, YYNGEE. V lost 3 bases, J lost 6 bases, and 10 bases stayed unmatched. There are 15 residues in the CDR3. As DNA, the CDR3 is TGTGCCAGCAGCGCAACAGGACAGGGATCGGATGGCTACACCTTC. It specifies CASSATGQGSDGYTF. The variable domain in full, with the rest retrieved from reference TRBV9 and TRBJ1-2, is DSGVTQTPKHLITATGQRVTLRCSPRSGDLSVYWYQQSLDQGLQFLIQYYNGEERAKGNILERFSAQQFPDLHSELNLSSLELGDSALYFCASSATGQGSDGYTFGSGTRLTVV.

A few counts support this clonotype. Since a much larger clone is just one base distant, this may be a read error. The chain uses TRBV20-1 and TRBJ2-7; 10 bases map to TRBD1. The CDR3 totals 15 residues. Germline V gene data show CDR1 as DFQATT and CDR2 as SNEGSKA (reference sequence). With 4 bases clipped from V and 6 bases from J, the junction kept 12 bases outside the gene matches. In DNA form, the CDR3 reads TGCAGTGCTACAGACAGGGGGCCCCTCGCCCTCGAGCAGTACTTC. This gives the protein CSATDRGPLALEQYF.

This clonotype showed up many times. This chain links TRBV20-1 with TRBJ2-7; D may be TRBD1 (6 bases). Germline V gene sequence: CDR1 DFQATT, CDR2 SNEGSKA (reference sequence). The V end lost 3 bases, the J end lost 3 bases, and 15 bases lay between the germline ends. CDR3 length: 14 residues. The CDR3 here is CSASPTGSHYEQYF. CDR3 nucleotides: TGCAGTGCTAGCCCCACAGGGAGTCACTACGAGCAGTACTTC.

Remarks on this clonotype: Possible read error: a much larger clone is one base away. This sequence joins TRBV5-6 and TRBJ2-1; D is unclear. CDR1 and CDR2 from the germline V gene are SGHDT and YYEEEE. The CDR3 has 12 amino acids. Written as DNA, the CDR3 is TGTGCCAGCAGCTTGGACGAAGTGGAGCAGTCCTTC. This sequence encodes CASSLDEVEQSF.

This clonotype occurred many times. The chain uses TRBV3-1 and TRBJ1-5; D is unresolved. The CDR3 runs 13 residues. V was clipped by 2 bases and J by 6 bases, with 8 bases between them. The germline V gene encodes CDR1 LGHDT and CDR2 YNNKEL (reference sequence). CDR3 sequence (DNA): TGTGCCAGCAGCCAACAAAGTAGTCAGCCCCAGCATTTT. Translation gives CASSQQSSQPQHF.

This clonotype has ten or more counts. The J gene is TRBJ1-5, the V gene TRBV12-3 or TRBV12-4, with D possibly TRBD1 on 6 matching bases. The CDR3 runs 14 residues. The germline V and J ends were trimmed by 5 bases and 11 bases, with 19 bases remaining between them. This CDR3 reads CASSPGQPSTAQHF. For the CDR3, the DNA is TGTGCCAGCAGTCCTGGACAGCCGTCGACAGCCCAGCATTTT.

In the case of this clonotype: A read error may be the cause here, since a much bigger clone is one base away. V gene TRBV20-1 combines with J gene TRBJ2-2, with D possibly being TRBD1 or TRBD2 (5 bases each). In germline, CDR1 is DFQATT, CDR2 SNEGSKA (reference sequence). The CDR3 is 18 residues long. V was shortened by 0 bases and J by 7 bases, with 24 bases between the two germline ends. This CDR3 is CSARDGIAPAGGGGELFF. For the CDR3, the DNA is TGCAGTGCTAGAGATGGAATAGCGCCCGCTGGGGGTGGCGGGGAGCTGTTTTTT.

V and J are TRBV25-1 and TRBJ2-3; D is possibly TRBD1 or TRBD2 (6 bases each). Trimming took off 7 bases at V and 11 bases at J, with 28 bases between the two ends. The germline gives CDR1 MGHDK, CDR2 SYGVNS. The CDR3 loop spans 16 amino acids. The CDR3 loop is CASTPPRGTALGEQYF. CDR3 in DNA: TGTGCCAGCACTCCCCCTAGGGGGACTGCACTTGGGGAGCAGTATTTT. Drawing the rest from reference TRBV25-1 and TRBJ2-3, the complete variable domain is EADIYQTPRYLVIGTGKKITLECSQTMGHDKMYWYQQDPGMELHLIHYSYGVNSTEKGDLSSESTVSRIRTEHFPLTLESARPSHTSQYLCASTPPRGTALGEQYFGPGTRLTVL.

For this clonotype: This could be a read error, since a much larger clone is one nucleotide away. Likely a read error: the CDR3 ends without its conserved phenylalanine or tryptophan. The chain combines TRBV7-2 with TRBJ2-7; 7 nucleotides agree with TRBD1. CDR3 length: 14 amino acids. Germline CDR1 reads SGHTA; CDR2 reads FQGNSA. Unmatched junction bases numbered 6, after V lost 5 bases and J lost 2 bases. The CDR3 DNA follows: TGTGCCAGCAGCAACCGGGACAGTGCCTACGAGCAGTACCTC. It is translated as CASSNRDSAYEQYL.

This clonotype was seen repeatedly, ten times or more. As DNA, the CDR3 is TGTGCCAGCAGCTTCGGCTCCTATAATTCACCCCTCCACTTT. It translates to CASSFGSYNSPLHF. The chain carries TRBV7-3 and TRBJ1-6, with D hard to call. V was trimmed by 3 bases and J by 0 bases, leaving 3 bases between them. Germline V gene lookup returns CDR1 SGHTA and CDR2 FQGTGA. The CDR3 extends over 14 amino acids. The variable domain in full, with the rest retrieved from reference TRBV7-3 and TRBJ1-6, is GAGVSQTPSNKVTEKGKYVELRCDPISGHTALYWYRQSLGQGPEFLIYFQGTGAADDSGLPNDRFFAVRPEGSVSTLKIQRTERGDSAVYLCASSFGSYNSPLHFGNGTRLTVT.

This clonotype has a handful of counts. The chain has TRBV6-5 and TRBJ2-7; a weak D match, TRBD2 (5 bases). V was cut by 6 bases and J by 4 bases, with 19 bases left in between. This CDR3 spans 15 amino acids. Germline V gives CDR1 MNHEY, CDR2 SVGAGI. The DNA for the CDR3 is TGTGCCAGCAGAACTACCGCCGGGATGGGGTACGAGCAGTACTTC. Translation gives CASRTTAGMGYEQYF.

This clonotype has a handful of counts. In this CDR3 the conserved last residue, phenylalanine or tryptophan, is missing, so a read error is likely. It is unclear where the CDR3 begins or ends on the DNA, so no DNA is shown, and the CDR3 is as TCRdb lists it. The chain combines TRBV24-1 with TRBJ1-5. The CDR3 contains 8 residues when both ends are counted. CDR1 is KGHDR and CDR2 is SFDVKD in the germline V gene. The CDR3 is CATSDYLA.

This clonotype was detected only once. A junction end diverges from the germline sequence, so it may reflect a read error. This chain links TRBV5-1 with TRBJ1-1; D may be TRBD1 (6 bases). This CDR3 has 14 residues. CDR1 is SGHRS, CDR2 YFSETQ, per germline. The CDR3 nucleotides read TGCGCCAGCAAAGATCAGGGGAGCGCGCTTGAAGCTTCCTTT. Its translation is CASKDQGSALEASF.

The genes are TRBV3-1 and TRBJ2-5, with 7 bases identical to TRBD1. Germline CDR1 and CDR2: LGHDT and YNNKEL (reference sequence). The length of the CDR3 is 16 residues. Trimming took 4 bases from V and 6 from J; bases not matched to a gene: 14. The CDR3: CASSPGNEGARKTQYF. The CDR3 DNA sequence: TGTGCCAGCAGCCCTGGGAATGAGGGGGCAAGGAAGACCCAGTACTTC.